The subject of this entry is one T cell receptor (beta chain). Its antigen is not known. The whole isolated RNA underwent reverse transcription, so sequencing captured expressed TCRB transcripts. Here immunoSEQ multiplex PCR was the method, and the copy in TCRdb shows in-frame clones only, minus some. The sample yields about 710,000 clones, 11% to 15% seen once. This sample is part of a study of beta chain features in type 1 diabetes. The overall study: All samples combined gave 95 million to 130 million sorted cells for examination. Overall study results and limits: Shortening that was moderate but significant affected the TCRB CDR3s of Type 1 diabetes patients in all four CD4+ subsets. Type 1 diabetes patients had VDJ junctions that carried fewer insertions and more deletions.

Blood was drawn once from each donor into heparinised tubes. The draws averaged about 0.12 L. Based on CD45RO/CCR7/CD25/CD127/CD95/CD27, CD4+ regulatory, stem cell-like memory, naive and central memory cells were sorted. The germline gives CDR1 SQVTM, CDR2 ANQGSEA. The CDR3 extends over 13 amino acids. The J segment lost 8 bases and the V segment lost 0 bases, leaving 3 bases of the junction unmatched. This TCR derives from a young man with type 1 diabetes. This chain uses TRBV29-1 with TRBJ1-4; 7 positions match TRBD1. The sample taken for sequencing was naive CD4+ T cells from blood. CDR3 region: CSVEDRGEEKLFF. In DNA form, the CDR3 reads TGCAGCGTTGAAGACAGGGGGGAGGAAAAACTGTTTTTT. The variable domain in full, completed from reference TRBV29-1 and TRBJ1-4, reads SAVISQKPSRDICQRGTSLTIQCQVDSQVTMMFWYRQQPGQSLTLIATANQGSEATYESGFVIDKFPISRPNLTFSTLTVSNMSPEDSSIYLCSVEDRGEEKLFFGSGTQLSVL.